The 27 T cell receptor beta chains presented below share a single source sample, sequenced in a study of Ad26.COV2.S vaccination and SARS-CoV-2 variants. The data were produced by immunoSEQ multiplex PCR, yet TCRdb's version contains in-frame clones alone and is incomplete. The profile shows roughly 460,000 clones, nearly 90% of them singletons. As for treatment: 19 received Ad26.COV2.S at low or high dose, single or two shots; 5 received placebo; per-sample allocation not given. The samples date from day 63 after the first vaccine or placebo injection. The material was peripheral blood, obtained in a trial of Ad26.COV2.S vaccine versus placebo. Source of these receptors: a person between 18 and 59 years old who received the Ad26.COV2.S COVID-19 vaccine or a placebo.

The chain employs TRBV7-8 and TRBJ1-1; D not resolved. Trimming pared 2 bases from V and 4 bases from J, leaving 17 bases between. The CDR3 sequence is 16 residues long. Germline lookup yields CDR1 SGHVS and CDR2 FQNEAQ. In DNA, the CDR3 is TGTGCCAGCAGCTTACTGTCCAGTCGTATAGGCACTGAAGCTTTCTTT. It encodes CASSLLSSRIGTEAFF.

A few counts support this clone. The sample has other DNA sequences that encode this CDR3 too. The chain recombines TRBV12-3 or TRBV12-4 with TRBJ1-5; unclear D gene. CDR3 length: 13 residues. The V gene lost 2 bases and the J gene lost 0 bases, with 2 bases spanning the gap. For the CDR3, the DNA is TGTGCCAGCAGTTTAAGTAGCAATCAGCCCCAGCATTTT. Protein product: CASSLSSNQPQHF.

The sample holds one count of this clone. CDR3 in amino acids: CASSLARDRGTTNYGYTF. In DNA form, the CDR3 reads TGTGCCAGCAGTTTAGCCAGGGACAGGGGCACTACTAACTATGGCTACACCTTC. V is TRBV28 and J is TRBJ1-2; 10 bases are a match to TRBD1. This CDR3 has 18 amino acids. Trimming at V came to 2 bases and at J to 0 bases, leaving 9 bases not matched to a gene. Germline V lookup: CDR1 MDHEN, CDR2 SYDVKM.

The sample holds many counts of this clone. The chain has TRBV7-2 and TRBJ1-6, with D hard to call. V lost 0 bases and J lost 5, with 5 bases in between. The CDR3 runs to 14 residues. Germline loops: CDR1 SGHTA, CDR2 FQGNSA. CDR3 in amino acids: CASSLAFNNSPLHF. The CDR3 coding sequence is TGTGCCAGCAGCTTAGCTTTTAATAATTCACCCCTCCACTTT. Together with reference TRBV7-2 and TRBJ1-6, the CDR3 gives the full variable domain: GAGVSQSPSNKVTEKGKDVELRCDPISGHTALYWYRQSLGQGLEFLIYFQGNSAPDKSGLPSDRFSAERTGGSVSTLTIQRTQQEDSAVYLCASSLAFNNSPLHFGNGTRLTVT.

The chain combines TRBV19 with TRBJ1-5; no clear D. CDR1 and CDR2 from the germline V gene are LNHDA and SQIVND (reference sequence). The V end lost 0 bases, the J end lost 1 base, and 7 bases lay between the germline ends. The CDR3 consists of 15 residues. CDR3 DNA: TGTGCCAGTAGTATAGACAGGCTAAGCAATCAGCCCCAGCATTTT. This codes for CASSIDRLSNQPQHF.

V is TRBV6-5 and J is TRBJ1-2; D uncertain. Deletions cut 7 bases from V and 8 bases from J, with 14 bases between. CDR3 length equals 12 residues. The germline V gene has CDR1 MNHEY and CDR2 SVGAGI. Here the CDR3 reads CASKSGVRGYTF. The CDR3 DNA reads as TGTGCCAGCAAATCCGGAGTGAGGGGCTACACCTTC.

The chain carries TRBV9 and TRBJ2-3, with 9 bases aligning to TRBD2. The ends lost 2 bases at V and 2 bases at J; junction bases unmatched: 6. CDR1 and CDR2 from the germline V gene are SGDLS and YYNGEE. The CDR3 length is 16 residues. CDR3 amino acids: CASSVGVAGATDTQYF. The CDR3 bases are TGTGCCAGCAGCGTCGGCGTAGCGGGAGCCACAGATACGCAGTATTTT.

The chain joins TRBV27 to TRBJ1-1; 9 bases match TRBD1. The CDR3 has 14 residues. The germline CDR1 and CDR2 sequences are MNHEY and SMNVEV (reference sequence). Trimming took 4 bases from V and 10 from J; bases not matched to a gene: 10. The CDR3 loop is CASSSTNRGPRAFF. The CDR3 bases are TGTGCCAGCAGTTCGACAAACAGGGGGCCGCGAGCTTTCTTT.

The CDR3, as DNA: TGCGCCAGCAGCTTGGTCGCGAGCGCGGCGAACACTGAAGCTTTCTTT. Translating gives CASSLVASAANTEAFF. The rearrangement uses TRBV5-1 and TRBJ1-1; the D is unclear. The V and J ends lost 0 bases and 1 base respectively, with 13 bases between them. Germline lookup yields CDR1 SGHRS and CDR2 YFSETQ. The length of the CDR3 is 16 residues. The entire variable domain, with the rest obtained from reference TRBV5-1 and TRBJ1-1, is as follows: KAGVTQTPRYLIKTRGQQVTLSCSPISGHRSVSWYQQTPGQGLQFLFEYFSETQRNKGNFPGRFSGRQFSNSRSEMNVSTLELGDSALYLCASSLVASAANTEAFFGQGTRLTVV.

This sequence joins TRBV6-5 and TRBJ1-4, with D uncertain. The CDR3 is made up of 14 amino acids. V was cut by 8 bases and J by 8 bases, with 18 bases left in between. Germline assignment: CDR1 MNHEY and CDR2 SVGAGI. Written as DNA, the CDR3 is TGTGCCAGCGGTTCGAGATTGTCGAGGGAAAAACTGTTTTTT. Its translation: CASGSRLSREKLFF.

V is TRBV4-1 and J is TRBJ1-3, with unresolved D. Germline CDR1 is MGHRA and CDR2 is YSYEKL. The CDR3 loop spans 16 amino acids. The V end was cut by 4 bases, the J end by 2 bases, with 15 bases between. The chain's CDR3 is CASSLPGREAGNTIYF. In DNA, the CDR3 is TGCGCCAGCAGCCTCCCCGGGCGTGAAGCTGGAAACACCATATATTTT.

This chain links TRBV3-1 (or the pseudogene TRBV3-2) with TRBJ1-6; D is unresolved. V lost 2 bases and J 9 bases, leaving 8 bases between the germline ends. CDR3 length equals 13 residues. CDR1 and CDR2 (germline): LGHDT, YNNKEL (reference sequence). The CDR3 here is CASSQKLGSPLHF. In nucleotides, the CDR3 is TGTGCCAGCAGCCAAAAGCTAGGTTCACCCCTCCACTTT.

This chain connects TRBV6-5 to TRBJ1-2; TRBD1 is a possible D gene (6 bases). The V end lost 6 bases, the J end lost 4 bases, and 12 bases lay between the germline ends. This CDR3 region has 13 residues. Germline V gene lookup returns CDR1 MNHEY and CDR2 SVGAGI. The CDR3 is CASRPTGPYGYTF. The CDR3 DNA reads as TGTGCCAGCAGGCCCACAGGGCCCTATGGCTACACCTTC.

The V and J genes are TRBV19 and TRBJ1-6; TRBD1 aligns across 12 bases. The junction had 7 bases not matched to a gene; V was cut back by 7 bases and J by 9 bases. In germline, CDR1 is LNHDA, CDR2 SQIVND (reference sequence). The CDR3 sequence is 15 residues long. CDR3 DNA sequence: TGTGCCAGTAAGGTAGCGGGACAGGGGGCTTCACCCCTCCACTTT. As protein: CASKVAGQGASPLHF.

The chain carries TRBV27 and TRBJ1-5; D unclear. This CDR3 comprises 13 residues. Trimming left V 2 bases short and J 0 bases short, with 2 bases between. The germline CDR1 and CDR2 sequences are MNHEY and SMNVEV (reference sequence). The CDR3 reads CASSLSSNQPQHF. The CDR3, as DNA: TGTGCCAGCAGTTTAAGTAGCAATCAGCCCCAGCATTTT.

The rearrangement uses TRBV5-8 and TRBJ1-2; the match to TRBD1 covers 9 bases. The V and J ends lost 5 bases and 4 bases, in that order; junction bases with no gene match: 9. Germline V lookup: CDR1 SGHTS, CDR2 YDEGEE. The CDR3 runs to 15 residues. The CDR3 DNA sequence: TGTGCCAGCAGTGTCACAGGGGGCGTCGGCTATGGCTACACCTTC. Its translation: CASSVTGGVGYGYTF. Full variable domain (missing parts from reference TRBV5-8 and TRBJ1-2): EAGVTQSPTHLIKTRGQQATLRCSPISGHTSVYWYQQALGLGLQFLLWYDEGEERNRGNFPPRFSGRQFPNYSSELNVNALELEDSALYLCASSVTGGVGYGYTFGSGTRLTVV.

The rearrangement uses TRBV6-5 and TRBJ1-1; D is undetermined. V lost 3 bases to trimming and J lost 1 base, with 6 bases between them. CDR1 is MNHEY, CDR2 SVGAGI, per germline. The length of the CDR3 is 13 residues. CDR3: CASSYPGNTEAFF. In DNA, the CDR3 is TGTGCCAGCAGTTATCCGGGGAACACTGAAGCTTTCTTT.

This chain joins TRBV12-3 or TRBV12-4 and TRBJ2-2, with 9 nucleotides matching TRBD1. The CDR3 is 12 amino acids. The J segment lost 6 bases and the V segment lost 10 bases, leaving 3 bases of the junction unmatched. This CDR3 reads CATNRGPGELFF. DNA of the CDR3: TGTGCCACGAACAGGGGGCCCGGGGAGCTGTTTTTT.

V usage is TRBV18 and J usage is TRBJ1-3; 9 bases line up with TRBD1. CDR3 size: 16 residues. CDR1 and CDR2 (germline): KGHSH, LQKENI. The trim removed 5 bases at V and 2 bases at J, leaving 7 bases unmatched. The chain's CDR3 is CASSYGTGQTGNTIYF. CDR3 bases: TGTGCCAGCTCATATGGGACAGGGCAGACTGGAAACACCATATATTTT. Variable domain in full (rest from reference TRBV18 and TRBJ1-3): NAGVMQNPRHLVRRRGQEARLRCSPMKGHSHVYWYRQLPEEGLKFMVYLQKENIIDESGMPKERFSAEFPKEGPSILRIQQVVRGDSAAYFCASSYGTGQTGNTIYFGEGSWLTVV.

The chain is built from TRBV9 and TRBJ2-5; 9 bases are shared with TRBD1. Germline CDR1 SGDLS, CDR2 YYNGEE. CDR3 length: 14 residues. V was pared by 4 bases and J by 2 bases, with 3 bases of the junction left unmatched. CDR3 residues: CASSTGQGQETQYF. CDR3 nucleotides: TGTGCCAGCAGCACCGGACAGGGGCAAGAGACCCAGTACTTC.

The chain employs TRBV10-3 and TRBJ1-2; the match to TRBD1 covers 7 bases. The junction had 7 bases not matched to a gene; V was cut back by 0 bases and J by 6 bases. Germline CDR1 ENHRY, CDR2 SYGVKD. The CDR3 length is 15 residues. This CDR3 is CAISESTGELDGYTF. CDR3 sequence (DNA): TGTGCCATCAGTGAGTCTACAGGGGAGTTAGATGGCTACACCTTC.

CDR3 loop: CASSSSSGKEFF. The CDR3 nucleotides read TGTGCCAGCAGTTCTTCTAGCGGGAAAGAGTTCTTC. V and J are TRBV6-2 or TRBV6-3 and TRBJ2-1, with TRBD2 matching over 9 bases. Germline-derived CDR1 and CDR2 are MNHEY and SVGEGT. The V and J ends lost 4 bases and 14 bases, in that order; junction bases with no gene match: 6. The CDR3 loop spans 12 amino acids.

The chain joins TRBV15 to TRBJ2-3; D unresolved. The CDR3 has 12 amino acids. Trimming stripped 1 base from V and 6 bases from J, with 5 bases between. CDR1 LNHNV and CDR2 YYDKDF come from the germline V gene (reference sequence). The CDR3 spells CATSRAGDTQYF. In DNA form, the CDR3 reads TGTGCCACCAGCAGAGCGGGCGATACGCAGTATTTT.

The chain combines TRBV2 with TRBJ1-1; 7 nucleotides align to TRBD1. The germline gives CDR1 SNHLY, CDR2 FYNNEI. Trimming cost V 8 bases and J 11 bases; bases outside gene matches: 14. This CDR3 comprises 13 residues. The CDR3, as DNA: TGTGCCAGCGGGCAGGGGGACCTGGGGTTGGCTTTCTTT. It translates to CASGQGDLGLAFF.

The chain joins TRBV28 to TRBJ1-5; D perhaps matches TRBD1 (5 bases). Germline V gives CDR1 MDHEN, CDR2 SYDVKM. CDR3 length: 17 amino acids. Trimming shortened V by 6 bases and J by 6 bases, and 24 bases separated the two germline ends. CDR3 region: CASSGNRSPGGGQPQHF. The CDR3 DNA sequence: TGTGCCAGCAGCGGTAACAGGTCTCCGGGGGGTGGTCAGCCCCAGCATTTT.

CDR3 region: CASSSRPGGQPQHF. For the CDR3, the DNA is TGTGCCAGCAGTTCCCGGCCCGGCGGTCAGCCCCAGCATTTT. This chain uses TRBV6-6 with TRBJ1-5, with D unclear. Per the germline V gene, CDR1 is MNHNY and CDR2 is SVGAGI (reference sequence). This CDR3 spans 14 amino acids. V shed 4 bases and J shed 6 bases, with 13 bases lying between them.

Only a few counts were recorded for this clone. This sequence joins TRBV2 and TRBJ2-7; 7 nucleotides agree with TRBD2. Trimming cost V 7 bases and J 4 bases; bases outside gene matches: 7. The CDR3 has 13 amino acids. CDR1 is SNHLY and CDR2 is FYNNEI in the germline V gene. DNA of the CDR3: TGTGCCAGCACCGGCGGGAGAGGGTACGAGCAGTACTTC. Translating it yields CASTGGRGYEQYF.